These 14 T cell receptor beta chains came from one sample sequenced in a study of cytomegalovirus exposure and HLA in healthy donors (dated by TCRdb to the late 2010s). Preparation of the library involved the immunoSEQ multiplex PCR assay. A mixture of 60 forward primers for TCR Vbeta segments and 13 reverse primers for TCR Jbeta segments was used in the multiplex PCR. TCRdb mirrors the immuneACCESS table, restricted to in-frame sequences. Some clones are absent from its copies; in checked studies, under half trace to an unresolved V gene, and the reason for the others is unknown. Here the sample has roughly 80,000 clones; around 81% occur a single time. 1.1% of the sample belongs to the ten largest clones. The specimen was PBMCs. These receptor sequences come from a male donor in good health and CMV-seronegative.

The chain uses TRBV6-6 and TRBJ1-1; D gene unclear. V dropped 2 bases and J dropped 3 bases, with 10 bases sitting between them. This CDR3 has 14 amino acids. The germline V gene has CDR1 MNHNY and CDR2 SVGAGI (reference sequence). The CDR3 DNA is TGTGCCAGCAGTTACGGATGGGGAGACACTGAAGCTTTCTTT. This translates into CASSYGWGDTEAFF.

The chain uses TRBV6-4 and TRBJ1-2; 9 bases are a match to TRBD1. V lost 5 bases, J lost 0 bases, and 19 bases stayed unmatched. Germline CDR1 is MRHNA and CDR2 is SNTAGT. The CDR3 is 20 amino acids. DNA for the CDR3: TGTGCCAGCAGTCCCCCTCTACATATAGGACAGGGGCTGGCTAACTATGGCTACACCTTC. This gives the protein CASSPPLHIGQGLANYGYTF.

This chain links TRBV29-1 with TRBJ2-3; 11 nucleotides agree with TRBD2. The germline gives CDR1 SQVTM, CDR2 ANQGSEA. This CDR3 is built from 13 residues. With V trimmed by 4 bases and J by 8 bases, 5 bases remained unmatched. The DNA for the CDR3 is TGCAGCGTTGTTAGCGGGAGGGCCGGTACGCAGTATTTT. Translating it yields CSVVSGRAGTQYF.

This clone was found once. One end of the junction fails to match germline, which may point to a read error. This sequence joins TRBV30 and TRBJ1-2; maybe TRBD1 (6 bases). The germline V gene encodes CDR1 GTSNPN and CDR2 SVGIG (reference sequence). The CDR3 totals 11 residues. CDR3 residues: CAYYRESGYPF. The CDR3, as DNA: TGTGCCTACTACAGGGAGTCTGGCTACCCCTTC.

The genes are TRBV5-1 and TRBJ2-7, with TRBD2 matching over 10 bases. Germline V gene data show CDR1 as SGHRS and CDR2 as YFSETQ. Losses at the gene ends were 0 bases for V and 5 bases for J; bases not matched to a gene: 5. The CDR3 loop spans 15 amino acids. The DNA of the CDR3 is TGCGCCAGCAGCTTGGTGATAGCGGGAGGCCACGAGCAGTACTTC. It codes for CASSLVIAGGHEQYF.

This clone has just a few counts. This CDR3 is CASSPAFYRGRYTEAFF. As DNA, the CDR3 is TGCGCCAGCAGCCCCGCATTTTACAGGGGAAGGTACACTGAAGCTTTCTTT. The rearrangement uses TRBV4-1 and TRBJ1-1; 7 positions agree with TRBD1. J lost 3 bases, V lost 4 bases, and 14 bases had no gene match. Germline CDR1 and CDR2: MGHRA and YSYEKL. The CDR3 runs 17 residues.

CDR3 nucleotide sequence: TGTGCCTTGGCGACAGGGGGCCAAGAGACCCAGTACTTC. This translates into CALATGGQETQYF. V is TRBV30 and J is TRBJ2-5; 9 positions match TRBD1. The CDR3 is 13 amino acids. The germline gives CDR1 GTSNPN, CDR2 SVGIG (reference sequence). V was clipped by 7 bases and J by 1 base; unmatched bases: 4.

To note about this clone: At one boundary the junction diverges from the germline segment, which might be a read error. This chain joins TRBV6-1 and TRBJ1-5, with unresolved D. Germline V gene lookup returns CDR1 MNHNS and CDR2 SASEGT. CDR3 length: 17 amino acids. The CDR3 loop is CASSEMDRGYSNQPQNF. In DNA, the CDR3 is TGTGCCAGCAGTGAAATGGACCGGGGATATAGCAATCAGCCCCAGAATTTT.

This clone was seen once. V usage is TRBV6-1 and J usage is TRBJ1-3; D remains unclear. Germline V gives CDR1 MNHNS, CDR2 SASEGT. The CDR3 sequence is 16 residues long. V lost 1 base and J 2 bases, leaving 12 bases between the germline ends. CDR3 DNA sequence: TGTGCCAGCAGTGAAGTAAGACGCGGGCCTGGAAACACCATATATTTT. Translating gives CASSEVRRGPGNTIYF.

The chain employs TRBV28 and TRBJ2-2; 8 positions agree with TRBD1. Germline values: CDR1 MDHEN, CDR2 SYDVKM. V was clipped by 6 bases and J by 6 bases; unmatched bases: 9. The CDR3 covers 15 residues. The DNA for the CDR3 is TGTGCCAGCAGCTTCTTGGACAGGGCCGCCGGGGAGCTGTTTTTT. Protein product: CASSFLDRAAGELFF.

The rearrangement uses TRBV30 and TRBJ1-5, with D perhaps matching TRBD1 (5 bases). CDR1 GTSNPN and CDR2 SVGIG come from the germline V gene (reference sequence). Between the trimmed V and J ends, which lost 2 bases and 0 bases, there was a span of 11 bases. This CDR3 is built from 15 residues. The CDR3 DNA reads as TGTGCCTGGAGTCCGGACATGTTTAGCAATCAGCCCCAGCATTTT. Translation: CAWSPDMFSNQPQHF. Drawing the rest from reference TRBV30 and TRBJ1-5, the complete variable domain is SQTIHQWPATLVQPVGSPLSLECTVEGTSNPNLYWYRQAAGRGLQLLFYSVGIGQISSEVPQNLSASRPQDRQFILSSKKLLLSDSGFYLCAWSPDMFSNQPQHFGDGTRLSIL.

J is TRBJ1-2 and V is TRBV5-6, with D tentatively TRBD1 (5 bases). The CDR3 runs to 13 residues. V was cut by 4 bases and J by 2 bases, with 9 bases left in between. Germline values: CDR1 SGHDT, CDR2 YYEEEE. The chain's CDR3 is CASSPDRNYGYTF. DNA of the CDR3: TGTGCCAGCAGCCCCGACAGAAACTATGGCTACACCTTC.

The chain joins TRBV2 to TRBJ2-3; the D gene is possibly TRBD2 (7 bases). The germline V gene has CDR1 SNHLY and CDR2 FYNNEI. Trimming removed 4 bases at V and 5 bases at J, with 13 bases between. The CDR3 loop spans 14 amino acids. This CDR3 is CASSAGGGGDTQYF. CDR3 coding DNA: TGTGCCAGCAGTGCTGGCGGGGGCGGAGATACGCAGTATTTT. The entire variable domain, with the rest obtained from reference TRBV2 and TRBJ2-3, is as follows: EPEVTQTPSHQVTQMGQEVILRCVPISNHLYFYWYRQILGQKVEFLVSFYNNEISEKSEIFDDQFSVERPDGSNFTLKIRSTKLEDSAMYFCASSAGGGGDTQYFGPGTRLTVL.

A single count supports this clone. This sequence joins TRBV5-1 and TRBJ2-5; tentative D call: TRBD2 (6 bases). The CDR3 is 15 residues long. Deletions cut 0 bases from V and 2 bases from J, with 11 bases between. Germline assignment: CDR1 SGHRS and CDR2 YFSETQ. In DNA, the CDR3 is TGCGCCAGCAGCTTGGGTAGCGGAGGGCAAGAGACCCAGTACTTC. Its translation is CASSLGSGGQETQYF.